The 19 T cell receptor beta chains below all came from one sample that was sequenced in a study of T cells in Graves' hyperthyroidism and ophthalmopathy. Amplification targeted TCR beta CDR3 regions from RNA transcripts. The study used the HTBI primer set for a first-round RT-PCR of the TCR CDR3. MiXCR was run by TCRdb on the multiplex PCR reads, yielding one entry per CDR3 protein. The data show under 350,000 distinct CDR3 sequences, roughly 15% seen once. Source material: blood. Receptor source: a woman aged 25 to 39 with Graves' hyperthyroidism that later progressed to Graves' ophthalmopathy.

In DNA form, the CDR3 reads TGTGCCAGCAGAATAGGACCTCGCGGGAACAATGAGCAGTTCTTC. Its protein product is CASRIGPRGNNEQFF. The chain recombines TRBV6-1 with TRBJ2-1; tentative D call: TRBD2 (6 bases). CDR1 is MNHNS, CDR2 SASEGT, per germline. This CDR3 comprises 15 residues. V lost 6 bases to trimming and J lost 5 bases, with 17 bases between them.

This clonotype has a count of ten or more. This chain links TRBV18 with TRBJ2-2; D gene ambiguous. The CDR3 consists of 16 residues. The V end lost 3 bases, the J end lost 0 bases, and 11 bases lay between the germline ends. Germline CDR1 KGHSH, CDR2 LQKENI. For the CDR3, the DNA is TGTGCCAGCTCACCCCGACAAGTTTCGAACACCGGGGAGCTGTTTTTT. Its protein is CASSPRQVSNTGELFF.

The chain combines TRBV7-2 with TRBJ1-2; D is undetermined. V was trimmed by 2 bases and J by 2 bases, leaving 9 bases between them. Germline V gene lookup returns CDR1 SGHTA and CDR2 FQGNSA. The CDR3 length is 14 residues. This chain's CDR3 is CASSLTQENYGYTF. The DNA for the CDR3 is TGTGCCAGCAGCTTAACCCAGGAAAACTATGGCTACACCTTC.

The gene calls are TRBV3-2 and TRBJ2-7; the table names TRBD2, a call not compared with the DNA. TRBV3-2 is assigned pseudogene status. The CDR3 consists of 16 residues. The CDR3 protein is CASSQVRLAGRYEQYF. The CDR3 bases are TGTGCCAGCAGCCAAGTACGTCTAGCGGGACGCTACGAGCAGTACTTC.

This clonotype was observed many times. The CDR3 sequence is CASSLVRPPYNEQFF. As DNA, the CDR3 is TGTGCCAGCAGCTTAGTACGCCCGCCCTACAATGAGCAGTTCTTC. This chain links TRBV5-8 with TRBJ2-1; the D is unclear. This CDR3 contains 15 residues. Deletions cut 2 bases from V and 2 bases from J, with 11 bases between. The germline V gene encodes CDR1 SGHTS and CDR2 YDEGEE.

In the case of this clonotype: This could be a read error, since a much larger clone is one nucleotide away. J is TRBJ2-7 and V is TRBV20-1, with TRBD2 matching over 8 bases. After removal of 1 base from V and 7 bases from J, the junction contained 9 bases not matched to a gene. Germline values: CDR1 DFQATT, CDR2 SNEGSKA (reference sequence). The length of the CDR3 is 14 residues. The CDR3 loop reads CSARGGLGHNEQYF. DNA for the CDR3: TGCAGTGCTAGAGGGGGACTAGGACATAATGAGCAGTACTTC.

In this sample, this clonotype turned up many times. The rearrangement links TRBV20-1 to TRBJ2-7, with 9 bases identical to TRBD2. The germline V gene encodes CDR1 DFQATT and CDR2 SNEGSKA (reference sequence). There are 14 residues in the CDR3. With V trimmed by 5 bases and J by 6 bases, 11 bases remained unmatched. The CDR3 loop reads CSAASGTSLVEQYF. The CDR3 DNA follows: TGCAGTGCTGCTTCCGGGACTAGCTTAGTCGAGCAGTACTTC.

This clonotype was seen repeatedly, ten times or more. The genes are TRBV5-6 and TRBJ2-7; maybe TRBD1 (5 bases). The CDR3 totals 14 residues. The V gene's germline CDR1 is SGHDT and CDR2 YYEEEE. V was cut by 1 base and J by 1 base, with 9 bases left in between. CDR3 in DNA: TGTGCCAGCAGCTTGTTGTACAGGTCCTACGAGCAGTACTTC. Translated: CASSLLYRSYEQYF.

There are many counts of this clonotype. The chain is built from TRBV6-2 or TRBV6-3 and TRBJ1-1, with D hard to call. Trimming took 6 bases from V and 1 from J, leaving 6 bases between them. The CDR3 is 12 amino acids. In germline, CDR1 is MNHEY, CDR2 SVGEGT. The chain's CDR3 is CASRLGNTEAFF. For the CDR3, the DNA is TGTGCCAGCAGACTGGGGAACACTGAAGCTTTCTTT.

This clonotype was observed many times. The chain recombines TRBV3-1 with TRBJ2-3; TRBD2 matches 8 bases. The trim removed 4 bases at V and 2 bases at J, leaving 5 bases unmatched. This CDR3 is built from 15 residues. The V gene's germline CDR1 is LGHDT and CDR2 YNNKEL (reference sequence). The CDR3: CASSLGAGDTDTQYF. In DNA form, the CDR3 reads TGTGCCAGCAGCCTAGGAGCGGGAGACACAGATACGCAGTATTTT.

A few counts support this clonotype. This chain connects TRBV6-2 or TRBV6-3 to TRBJ2-3, with 7 positions matching TRBD2. This CDR3 spans 15 amino acids. The trim removed 2 bases at V and 1 base at J, leaving 3 bases unmatched. Germline CDR1 MNHEY, CDR2 SVGEGT. The DNA for the CDR3 is TGTGCCAGCAGTTACGGCGGGAGAGGCACAGATACGCAGTATTTT. Amino acid sequence: CASSYGGRGTDTQYF.

This clonotype was detected ten times or more. This sequence joins TRBV27 and TRBJ2-3, with TRBD2 matching 14 bases. The V segment lost 4 bases and the J segment 8 bases; nucleotides outside the gene matches: 8. Germline V CDR1 and CDR2: MNHEY, SMNVEV (reference sequence). This CDR3 is built from 16 residues. The chain's CDR3 is CASSSRTSGRTGTQYF. The CDR3 DNA reads TGTGCCAGCAGTTCCCGGACTAGCGGGAGGACGGGTACGCAGTATTTT.

This clonotype was seen at least ten times. The chain carries TRBV6-2 or TRBV6-3 and TRBJ2-7, with TRBD2 as a possible D gene (5 bases). Trimming took off 6 bases at V and 0 bases at J, with 12 bases between the two ends. Germline V CDR1 and CDR2: MNHEY, SVGEGT. This CDR3 has 14 residues. The CDR3 DNA reads TGTGCCAGCAGGTGGATCACTAGCTCCTACGAGCAGTACTTC. This encodes CASRWITSSYEQYF.

The chain carries TRBV19 and TRBJ2-1; possible D gene TRBD2, 6 bases. Trimming removed 9 bases from V and 9 bases from J, with 21 bases in between. This CDR3 contains 14 residues. Per the germline V gene, CDR1 is LNHDA and CDR2 is SQIVND (reference sequence). CDR3 protein: CASSPGSPGPEQFF. The CDR3 DNA is TGTGCCAGCAGCCCCGGGAGCCCGGGTCCTGAGCAGTTCTTC.

This clonotype was detected a few times. This sequence may be a read error, since a much larger clone differs from it by one base. V usage is TRBV20-1 and J usage is TRBJ1-2; D is uncertain. CDR1 and CDR2 from the germline V gene are DFQATT and SNEGSKA (reference sequence). The length of the CDR3 is 11 residues. CDR3 DNA sequence: TGCAGTGCTAGATACGGCTATGGCTGCACCTTC. Protein sequence: CSARYGYGCTF.

There are many counts of this clonotype. V usage is TRBV29-1 and J usage is TRBJ2-5; no reliable D call. This CDR3 contains 11 residues. Trimming cost V 5 bases and J 5 bases, with 9 bases left between them. CDR1 and CDR2 from the germline V gene are SQVTM and ANQGSEA. DNA of the CDR3: TGCAGCGTTCTCCCTGCGGAGACCCAGTACTTC. Residues: CSVLPAETQYF.

In this sample, this clonotype turned up many times. The CDR3 is CASSSGLAGSDTQYF. The CDR3 coding sequence is TGTGCCAGCAGTTCGGGACTAGCGGGGTCGGATACGCAGTATTTT. The chain links TRBV28 to TRBJ2-3; 13 nucleotides agree with TRBD2. The CDR3 has 15 residues. Per germline, CDR1 MDHEN and CDR2 SYDVKM. V shed 4 bases and J 6 bases; nucleotides not matched to a gene: 4.

This clonotype was counted at least ten times. The chain is built from TRBV20-1 and TRBJ2-7; TRBD1 or TRBD2 may be the D gene (7 bases each). This CDR3 spans 15 amino acids. V was clipped by 3 bases and J by 2 bases, with 17 bases between them. CDR1 and CDR2 from the germline V gene are DFQATT and SNEGSKA (reference sequence). Here the CDR3 reads CSARSRGGPAYEQYF. CDR3 nucleotides: TGCAGTGCTAGGTCCAGGGGGGGACCAGCCTACGAGCAGTACTTC.

Comment on this clonotype: A clone one base away is much larger, so this may be a read error. The rearrangement uses TRBV2 and TRBJ2-2, with D tentatively TRBD1 or TRBD2 (5 bases each). From germline, CDR1 is SNHLY and CDR2 FYNNEI. This CDR3 comprises 14 residues. CDR3 protein: CATNRDGSTGELFF. CDR3 bases: TGTGCGACAAACCGGGACGGCAGCACCGGGGAGCTGTTTTTT.